These 18 T cell receptor beta chains originate from one sample sequenced in a study of T cells in lung cancer brain metastases. The assay was immunoSEQ multiplex PCR, and TCRdb's table has in-frame clones only and misses some. Of about 3,100 clones listed, roughly 89% are singletons. The sample consisted of tumor tissue from the primary lung tumor. These receptors all stem from a man in his sixties with non-small cell lung cancer.

This clone has a single count. V gene TRBV5-1 combines with J gene TRBJ2-7, with D uncertain. This CDR3 comprises 17 residues. CDR1 is SGHRS and CDR2 is YFSETQ in the germline V gene. The ends were cut back, 4 bases at V and 2 bases at J, with 22 bases in the middle. For the CDR3, the DNA is TGCGCCAGCAGCCCTTCAGATCCGGGCTCGGTCACCTACGAGCAGTACTTC. It encodes CASSPSDPGSVTYEQYF.

The chain has TRBV5-1 and TRBJ2-1, with 9 bases that match TRBD2. In germline, CDR1 is SGHRS, CDR2 YFSETQ. CDR3 length: 16 amino acids. V was clipped by 4 bases and J by 10 bases; unmatched bases: 15. Here the CDR3 DNA reads TGCGCCAGCAGCCCCATCCTCGGGGTAGCGGGGGAGGAGCAGTTCTTC. It specifies CASSPILGVAGEEQFF.

This clone was counted a few times. The chain recombines TRBV18 with TRBJ1-5; D is ambiguous. Deletions cut 5 bases from V and 9 bases from J, with 26 bases between. The CDR3 loop spans 17 amino acids. CDR1 and CDR2 from the germline V gene are KGHSH and LQKENI. The CDR3 sequence is CASSTTGGSNAGWPQHF. In DNA, the CDR3 is TGTGCCAGCTCAACGACGGGAGGGTCTAACGCCGGATGGCCCCAGCATTTT.

The chain couples TRBV6-1 to TRBJ1-1; D might be TRBD1 (6 bases). V shed 7 bases and J shed 1 base, with 16 bases lying between them. The V gene's germline CDR1 is MNHNS and CDR2 SASEGT. The CDR3 extends over 15 amino acids. As DNA, the CDR3 is TGTGCCAGCACCTACTTCACAGGGTCGAACACTGAAGCTTTCTTT. This codes for CASTYFTGSNTEAFF.

The rearrangement uses TRBV19 and TRBJ2-2; D unclear. CDR3 length: 13 amino acids. V was cut by 10 bases and J by 0 bases, with 9 bases left in between. In germline, CDR1 is LNHDA, CDR2 SQIVND (reference sequence). This CDR3 reads CATSYANTGELFF. CDR3 bases: TGTGCCACCAGTTACGCGAACACCGGGGAGCTGTTTTTT.

The V gene is TRBV9, the J gene TRBJ1-2, with TRBD1 matching over 8 bases. This CDR3 contains 15 residues. In germline, CDR1 is SGDLS, CDR2 YYNGEE. Trimming took 2 bases from V and 2 from J; bases not matched to a gene: 5. The CDR3 sequence: CASSVTGAKNYGYTF. The CDR3 DNA reads as TGTGCCAGCAGCGTGACAGGGGCAAAGAACTATGGCTACACCTTC.

Worth noting for this clone: This likely stems from a read error, as it lies one base from a far larger clone. V and J are TRBV7-9 and TRBJ2-7; D is possibly TRBD1 (5 bases). Trimming left V 5 bases short and J 8 bases short, with 16 bases between. Per germline, CDR1 SEHNR and CDR2 FQNEAQ (reference sequence). The CDR3 spans 13 residues. DNA for the CDR3: TGTGCCAGCAGCGTGACGGACACTTACAAGCAGTACTTC. It codes for CASSVTDTYKQYF.

The count of this clone is one. The CDR3 DNA reads TGTGCCAGCAGTTTACTCATCTCCTACGAGCAGTACTTC. As protein: CASSLLISYEQYF. The chain carries TRBV28 and TRBJ2-7; D is unclear. Trimming took off 2 bases at V and 0 bases at J, with 5 bases between the two ends. The CDR3 runs 13 residues. In germline, CDR1 is MDHEN, CDR2 SYDVKM. Using reference TRBV28 and TRBJ2-7 for the parts outside the CDR3, the full variable domain is DVKVTQSSRYLVKRTGEKVFLECVQDMDHENMFWYRQDPGLGLRLIYFSYDVKMKEKGDIPEGYSVSREKKERFSLILESASTNQTSMYLCASSLLISYEQYFGPGTRLTVT.

The chain recombines TRBV5-4 with TRBJ2-1; 10 bases agree with TRBD2. This CDR3 has 17 amino acids. With V trimmed by 4 bases and J by 6 bases, 13 bases remained unmatched. Germline CDR1 SGHNT, CDR2 YYREEE (reference sequence). The CDR3 nucleotides are TGTGCCAGCAGCCCCACGGTAGTAGCGGGAGGTTTCAATGAGCAGTTCTTC. This gives the protein CASSPTVVAGGFNEQFF.

The chain combines TRBV6-5 with TRBJ2-1; weak D call: TRBD1 (6 bases). Deletions cut 2 bases from V and 12 bases from J, with 11 bases between. CDR3 size: 12 residues. The V gene's germline CDR1 is MNHEY and CDR2 SVGAGI. CDR3 region: CASSYIGGVQFF. CDR3 DNA: TGTGCCAGCAGTTACATAGGGGGTGTGCAGTTCTTC.

V gene TRBV6-1 combines with J gene TRBJ2-1, with a weak D call TRBD2 (5 bases). Germline lookup yields CDR1 MNHNS and CDR2 SASEGT. The CDR3 contains 16 residues. V was pared by 4 bases and J by 6 bases, with 19 bases between. The CDR3 spells CASSGRNNLSRNEQFF. For the CDR3, the DNA is TGTGCCAGCAGTGGGAGGAACAATCTGTCTCGCAATGAGCAGTTCTTC.

This chain joins TRBV7-2 and TRBJ1-2; D not resolved. The germline V gene has CDR1 SGHTA and CDR2 FQGNSA. This CDR3 comprises 17 residues. Trimming removed 5 bases from V and 4 bases from J, with 23 bases in between. The CDR3 sequence is CASSPKVIFPGIYGYTF. CDR3 coding DNA: TGTGCCAGCAGCCCAAAAGTTATCTTTCCGGGCATCTATGGCTACACCTTC.

The chain joins TRBV2 to TRBJ1-5; D uncertain. Trimming removed 6 bases at V and 8 bases at J, with 11 bases between. There are 12 residues in the CDR3. Germline V CDR1 and CDR2: SNHLY, FYNNEI. The CDR3 region has the DNA TGTGCCAGCAGCCGGACCGCCGAGCCCCAGCATTTT. It is translated as CASSRTAEPQHF.

The CDR3 loop is CASSEGTSIYGYTF. The CDR3 nucleotides are TGTGCCAGCAGTGAGGGGACCTCAATCTATGGCTACACCTTC. This chain uses TRBV2 with TRBJ1-2; D might be TRBD1 (5 bases). The CDR3 runs to 14 residues. V was pared by 3 bases and J by 4 bases, with 12 bases between. Germline CDR1 is SNHLY and CDR2 is FYNNEI.

The V gene is TRBV19, the J gene TRBJ1-1; no firm D call. There are 13 residues in the CDR3. Trimming cost V 3 bases and J 2 bases, with 7 bases left between them. Per the germline V gene, CDR1 is LNHDA and CDR2 is SQIVND (reference sequence). This CDR3 reads CASSIKVNTEAFF. CDR3 nucleotide sequence: TGTGCCAGTAGTATTAAAGTTAACACTGAAGCTTTCTTT. The whole variable domain, remainder taken from reference TRBV19 and TRBJ1-1, is DGGITQSPKYLFRKEGQNVTLSCEQNLNHDAMYWYRQDPGQGLRLIYYSQIVNDFQKGDIAEGYSVSREKKESFPLTVTSAQKNPTAFYLCASSIKVNTEAFFGQGTRLTVV.

The J gene is TRBJ2-2, the V gene TRBV4-1, with 8 bases lining up with TRBD1. Germline V gene data show CDR1 as MGHRA and CDR2 as YSYEKL. CDR3 length: 16 residues. The ends lost 0 bases at V and 1 base at J; junction bases unmatched: 1. The CDR3 DNA follows: TGCGCCAGCAGCCAAGAAGGGACAGGGAACACCGGGGAGCTGTTTTTT. It encodes CASSQEGTGNTGELFF.

A few counts support this clone. The chain joins TRBV14 to TRBJ1-1; D is undetermined. The CDR3 is 13 amino acids. Germline V gives CDR1 SGHDN, CDR2 FVKESK. V was trimmed by 4 bases and J by 1 base, leaving 7 bases between them. The CDR3 region is CASSLTRNTEAFF. The CDR3 bases are TGTGCCAGCAGCCTAACGCGGAACACTGAAGCTTTCTTT.

A remark on this clone: An end of the junction does not agree with germline; a read error may underlie this. The rearrangement uses TRBV10-3 and TRBJ2-2; 7 bases are a match to TRBD1. Germline values: CDR1 ENHRY, CDR2 SYGVKD. The CDR3 length is 12 residues. The CDR3 bases are TGTGCCATCAGTGAGTCGGGGGACAGACCTAGTTTT. This gives the protein CAISESGDRPSF.